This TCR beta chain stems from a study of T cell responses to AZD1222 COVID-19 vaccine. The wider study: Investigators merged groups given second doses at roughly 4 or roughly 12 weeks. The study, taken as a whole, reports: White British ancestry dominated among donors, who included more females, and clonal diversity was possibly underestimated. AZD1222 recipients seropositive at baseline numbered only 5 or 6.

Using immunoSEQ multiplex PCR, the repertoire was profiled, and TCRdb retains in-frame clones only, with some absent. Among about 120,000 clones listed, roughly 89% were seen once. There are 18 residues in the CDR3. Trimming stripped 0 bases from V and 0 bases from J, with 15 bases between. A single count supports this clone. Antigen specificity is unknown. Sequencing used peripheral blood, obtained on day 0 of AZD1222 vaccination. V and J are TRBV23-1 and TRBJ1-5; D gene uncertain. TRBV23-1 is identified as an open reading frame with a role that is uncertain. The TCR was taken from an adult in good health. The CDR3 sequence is CASSQSETPNYSNQPQHF. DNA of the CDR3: TGCGCCAGCAGTCAATCGGAGACACCCAACTATAGCAATCAGCCCCAGCATTTT.